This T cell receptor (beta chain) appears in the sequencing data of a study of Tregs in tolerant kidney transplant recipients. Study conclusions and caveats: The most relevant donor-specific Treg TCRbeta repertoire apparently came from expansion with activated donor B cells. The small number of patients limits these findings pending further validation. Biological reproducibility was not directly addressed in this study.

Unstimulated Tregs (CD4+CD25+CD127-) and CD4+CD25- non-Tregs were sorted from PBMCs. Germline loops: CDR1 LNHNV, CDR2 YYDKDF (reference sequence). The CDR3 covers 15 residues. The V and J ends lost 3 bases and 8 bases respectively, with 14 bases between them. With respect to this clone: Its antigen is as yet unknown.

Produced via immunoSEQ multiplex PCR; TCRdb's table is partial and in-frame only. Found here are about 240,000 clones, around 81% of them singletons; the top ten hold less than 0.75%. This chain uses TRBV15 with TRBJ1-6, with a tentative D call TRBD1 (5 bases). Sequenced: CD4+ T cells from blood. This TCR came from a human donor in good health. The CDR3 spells CATSRSGPQDSPLHF. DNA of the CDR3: TGTGCCACCAGCAGGTCCGGGCCACAGGATTCACCCCTCCACTTT. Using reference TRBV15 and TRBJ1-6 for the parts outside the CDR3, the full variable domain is DAMVIQNPRYQVTQFGKPVTLSCSQTLNHNVMYWYQQKSSQAPKLLFHYYDKDFNNEADTPDNFQSRRPNTSFCFLDIRSPGLGDTAMYLCATSRSGPQDSPLHFGNGTRLTVT.